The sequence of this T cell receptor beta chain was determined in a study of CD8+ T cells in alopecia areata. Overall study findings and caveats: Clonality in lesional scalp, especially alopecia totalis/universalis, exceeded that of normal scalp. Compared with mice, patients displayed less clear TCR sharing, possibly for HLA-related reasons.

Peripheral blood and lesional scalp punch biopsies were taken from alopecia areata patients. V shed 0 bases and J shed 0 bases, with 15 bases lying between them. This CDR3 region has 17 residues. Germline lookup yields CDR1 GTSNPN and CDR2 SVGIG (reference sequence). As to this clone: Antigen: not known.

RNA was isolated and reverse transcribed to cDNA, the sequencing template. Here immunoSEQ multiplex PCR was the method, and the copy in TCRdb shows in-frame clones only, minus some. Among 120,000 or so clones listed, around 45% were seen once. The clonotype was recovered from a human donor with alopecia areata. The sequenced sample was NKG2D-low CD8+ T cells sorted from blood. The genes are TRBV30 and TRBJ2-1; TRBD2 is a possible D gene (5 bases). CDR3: CAWSVHPRGLSYNEQFF. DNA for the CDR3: TGTGCCTGGAGTGTACATCCCCGCGGGCTCTCCTACAATGAGCAGTTCTTC.